Reported below is one T cell receptor beta chain. The junction had 7 bases not matched to a gene; V was cut back by 3 bases and J by 4 bases. This CDR3 is 15 amino acids long. Germline V lookup: CDR1 SGHTA, CDR2 FQGNSA. The data belong to a study of T-cell reconstitution after alpha-beta-depleted transplantation in children. This sample's TCRbeta library carried unique molecular identifier barcodes. TCRdb recomputed calls from the PCR reads with MiXCR, one row per CDR3 protein. The sample shows about 460,000 distinct CDR3 sequences, approximately 12% of them seen only once. The receptor was isolated from a human donor who donated a stem cell graft to a child with combined immunodeficiency. The rearrangement uses TRBV7-2 and TRBJ2-7; 9 bases fit TRBD2. The sequencing used PBMCs from the stem cell graft donor, collected from the stem cell graft. CDR3 loop: CASSLTSGTSYEQYF. The CDR3 region has the DNA TGTGCCAGCAGCTTGACTAGCGGAACATCTTACGAGCAGTACTTC.